This T cell receptor (beta chain) emerged from a study of human T cells and chemical hapten exposure. Points from the study as a whole: Compared to controls, expanded TCRs made significantly more large clusters of similar CDR3s.

This clonotype was seen a handful of times. Its antigen is unknown. As for time point: patch test 1, 2 weeks after DPC sensitization. Treatment given: therapeutic diphenylcyclopropenone sensitization with weekly scalp DPC. Unseparated into fractions, whole blood served as the source from which total RNA was extracted. With V trimmed by 5 bases and J by 6 bases, 2 bases remained unmatched. The CDR3 is 15 residues long. TCRdb reprocessed the RACE reads via MiXCR and lists one record per CDR3 protein. The table records about 120,000 distinct CDR3 sequences, approximately 15% of them present only once. Here the sequenced sample was whole blood, taken in connection with sensitization to the hapten diphenylcyclopropenone (DPC). The J gene is TRBJ2-3, the V gene TRBV12-3 or TRBV12-4, with 16 bases fitting TRBD2. This TCR came from a man aged 18-30 years with alopecia areata. Some clones in this sample may be carry-over from other donors' samples. The CDR3 nucleotides read TGTGCCAGCAGTCCGGGACTAGCGGGGGGGGATACGCAGTATTTT. Its protein product is CASSPGLAGGDTQYF.